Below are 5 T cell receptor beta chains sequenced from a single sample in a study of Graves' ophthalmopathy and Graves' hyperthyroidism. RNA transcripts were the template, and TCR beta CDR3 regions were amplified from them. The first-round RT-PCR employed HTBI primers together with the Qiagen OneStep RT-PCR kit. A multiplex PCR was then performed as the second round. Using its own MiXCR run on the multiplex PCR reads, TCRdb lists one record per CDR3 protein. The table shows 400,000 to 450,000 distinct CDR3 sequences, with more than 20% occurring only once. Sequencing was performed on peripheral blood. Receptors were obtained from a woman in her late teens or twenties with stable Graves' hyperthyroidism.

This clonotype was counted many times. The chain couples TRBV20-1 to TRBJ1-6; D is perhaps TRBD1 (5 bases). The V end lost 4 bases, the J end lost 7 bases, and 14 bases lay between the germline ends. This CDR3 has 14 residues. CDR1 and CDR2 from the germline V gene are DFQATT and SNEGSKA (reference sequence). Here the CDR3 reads CSATTGRPNSPLHF. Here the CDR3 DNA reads TGCAGTGCTACAACAGGTCGCCCAAATTCACCCCTCCACTTT.

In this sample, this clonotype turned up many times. DNA of the CDR3: TGTGCCAGCAGTTCGGGGGGTAACATTCAGTACTTC. Amino acids: CASSSGGNIQYF. The V gene is TRBV6-1, the J gene TRBJ2-4; TRBD2 matches at 7 bases. Germline CDR1 and CDR2: MNHNS and SASEGT. Trimming cost V 5 bases and J 7 bases; bases outside gene matches: 2. The CDR3 sequence is 12 residues long.

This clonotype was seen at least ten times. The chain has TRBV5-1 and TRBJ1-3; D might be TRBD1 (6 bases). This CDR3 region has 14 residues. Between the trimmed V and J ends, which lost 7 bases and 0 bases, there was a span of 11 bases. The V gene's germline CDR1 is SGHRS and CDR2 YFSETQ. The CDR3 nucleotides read TGCGCCAGCGCCTCGGACAGCTCTGGAAACACCATATATTTT. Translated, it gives CASASDSSGNTIYF.

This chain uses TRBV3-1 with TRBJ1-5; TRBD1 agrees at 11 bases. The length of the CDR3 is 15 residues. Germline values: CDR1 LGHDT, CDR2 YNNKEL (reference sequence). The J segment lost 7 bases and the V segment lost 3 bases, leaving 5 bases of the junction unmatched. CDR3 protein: CASSQDRGQGQPQHF. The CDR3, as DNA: TGTGCCAGCAGCCAGGACAGGGGGCAGGGGCAGCCCCAGCATTTT.

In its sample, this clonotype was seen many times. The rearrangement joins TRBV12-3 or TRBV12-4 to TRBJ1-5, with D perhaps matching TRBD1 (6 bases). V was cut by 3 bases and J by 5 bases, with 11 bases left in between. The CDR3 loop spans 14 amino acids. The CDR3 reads CASSFSGVDQPQHF. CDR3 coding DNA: TGTGCCAGCAGTTTTTCAGGGGTTGATCAGCCCCAGCATTTT.